The 10 T cell receptor beta chains below were found in one sample sequenced in a study of cytomegalovirus exposure and HLA in healthy donors. The primer mix had 60 Vbeta and 13 Jbeta primers. Only in-frame clones appear in the TCRdb table, and some are missing; sequencing was by immunoSEQ multiplex PCR. The table includes approximately 160,000 clones, around 81% detected once. The sample comprised PBMCs. Receptors originate from a woman in her forties in good health and CMV-seronegative.

This chain links TRBV5-1 with TRBJ2-1; no definite D call. V lost 5 bases to trimming and J lost 5 bases, with 5 bases between them. The CDR3 extends over 11 amino acids. Germline-derived CDR1 and CDR2 are SGHRS and YFSETQ. The CDR3 nucleotides are TGCGCCAGCAGACGGGACAATGAGCAGTTCTTC. The encoded protein is CASRRDNEQFF.

The chain recombines TRBV19 with TRBJ2-7, with 10 bases fitting TRBD2. Germline CDR1 and CDR2: LNHDA and SQIVND (reference sequence). V was pared by 1 base and J by 3 bases, with 6 bases of the junction left unmatched. CDR3 length equals 16 residues. The CDR3 here is CASSIGLGLAVYEQYF. For the CDR3, the DNA is TGTGCCAGTAGTATAGGGCTCGGACTAGCGGTCTACGAGCAGTACTTC. The full variable domain, rest sourced from reference TRBV19 and TRBJ2-7, is DGGITQSPKYLFRKEGQNVTLSCEQNLNHDAMYWYRQDPGQGLRLIYYSQIVNDFQKGDIAEGYSVSREKKESFPLTVTSAQKNPTAFYLCASSIGLGLAVYEQYFGPGTRLTVT.

The chain has TRBV4-1 and TRBJ2-2; the match to TRBD1 covers 7 bases. The CDR3 totals 17 residues. J gave up 4 bases and V 0 bases, and 8 bases lay outside the gene matches. Germline V gives CDR1 MGHRA, CDR2 YSYEKL. The CDR3 bases are TGCGCCAGCAGCCAAGATCCCGGGACAGCCTTCACCGGGGAGCTGTTTTTT. Its translation: CASSQDPGTAFTGELFF.

The rearrangement links TRBV29-1 to TRBJ2-3, with TRBD1 matching over 9 bases. This CDR3 has 14 residues. CDR1 is SQVTM, CDR2 ANQGSEA, per germline. J lost 3 bases, V lost 3 bases, and 4 bases had no gene match. CDR3 nucleotide sequence: TGCAGCGTTGAGGGGACAGGGTTGACAGATACGCAGTATTTT. It yields the protein CSVEGTGLTDTQYF.

V gene TRBV28 combines with J gene TRBJ2-7; a weak D match, TRBD1 (5 bases). Trimming pared 3 bases from V and 6 bases from J, leaving 18 bases between. The CDR3 loop spans 15 amino acids. The germline V gene has CDR1 MDHEN and CDR2 SYDVKM. The CDR3 region has the DNA TGTGCCAGCAGTTTGTTAGGGGCAGGTCAAGTCGAGCAGTACTTC. Amino acid sequence: CASSLLGAGQVEQYF.

This chain links TRBV14 with TRBJ1-2, with D hard to call. Trimming took off 4 bases at V and 8 bases at J, with 11 bases between the two ends. Germline V CDR1 and CDR2: SGHDN, FVKESK. The CDR3 is 12 residues long. CDR3 bases: TGTGCCAGCAGCCTCGGGTCGGAGGGCTACACCTTC. Protein: CASSLGSEGYTF.

CDR3 amino acids: CASRAGLANYGYTF. In DNA form, the CDR3 reads TGTGCCAGCAGGGCGGGTTTAGCTAACTATGGCTACACCTTC. This chain connects TRBV2 to TRBJ1-2; D unclear. Germline loops: CDR1 SNHLY, CDR2 FYNNEI. Trimming removed 6 bases from V and 0 bases from J, with 11 bases in between. The length of the CDR3 is 14 residues. Full variable domain (outside the CDR3, taken from reference TRBV2 and TRBJ1-2): EPEVTQTPSHQVTQMGQEVILRCVPISNHLYFYWYRQILGQKVEFLVSFYNNEISEKSEIFDDQFSVERPDGSNFTLKIRSTKLEDSAMYFCASRAGLANYGYTFGSGTRLTVV.

The chain carries TRBV5-1 and TRBJ2-5, with TRBD2 identical over 9 bases. The CDR3 is 18 amino acids. With V trimmed by 2 bases and J by 5 bases, 16 bases remained unmatched. Per germline, CDR1 SGHRS and CDR2 YFSETQ. The CDR3 DNA is TGCGCCAGCAGCTTCTCAGCGGGAGGAATGAGGGGTTGGGAGACCCAGTACTTC. The encoded protein is CASSFSAGGMRGWETQYF.

This chain joins TRBV28 and TRBJ1-2, with D possibly being TRBD1 (5 bases). The CDR3 runs to 14 residues. The V gene lost 4 bases and the J gene lost 5 bases, with 14 bases spanning the gap. Germline V gene data show CDR1 as MDHEN and CDR2 as SYDVKM. This CDR3 is CASSSGGTDYGYTF. CDR3 in DNA: TGTGCCAGCAGTTCCGGAGGGACCGATTATGGCTACACCTTC.

The chain has TRBV28 and TRBJ1-3; possibly TRBD1 for D (6 bases). Germline CDR1 MDHEN, CDR2 SYDVKM. CDR3 length equals 15 residues. V shed 7 bases and J shed 2 bases, with 15 bases lying between them. CDR3 region: CASTLGARTGNTIYF. The CDR3 coding sequence is TGTGCCAGCACCTTGGGGGCCAGGACTGGAAACACCATATATTTT. The full variable domain, its missing parts supplied by reference TRBV28 and TRBJ1-3, is DVKVTQSSRYLVKRTGEKVFLECVQDMDHENMFWYRQDPGLGLRLIYFSYDVKMKEKGDIPEGYSVSREKKERFSLILESASTNQTSMYLCASTLGARTGNTIYFGEGSWLTVV.